The 10 T cell receptor beta chains below come from one sample, sequenced in a study of blood T cell repertoires in COVID-19. Clones were read by immunoSEQ multiplex PCR, and TCRdb kept only the in-frame ones, dropping some. The table has about 120,000 clones, roughly 85% seen once; the top ten hold approximately 5.1%. The sample was peripheral blood. These receptors all stem from a woman in her sixties or seventies with COVID-19, enrolled during active disease.

The chain links TRBV29-1 to TRBJ1-1; D remains unclear. The V and J ends lost 4 bases and 1 base respectively, with 10 bases between them. This CDR3 comprises 13 residues. Germline V gives CDR1 SQVTM, CDR2 ANQGSEA. CDR3 sequence reads: CSVVLAGNTEAFF. CDR3 nucleotide sequence: TGCAGCGTTGTCTTGGCAGGGAACACTGAAGCTTTCTTT. The variable domain in full, with the rest retrieved from reference TRBV29-1 and TRBJ1-1, is SAVISQKPSRDICQRGTSLTIQCQVDSQVTMMFWYRQQPGQSLTLIATANQGSEATYESGFVIDKFPISRPNLTFSTLTVSNMSPEDSSIYLCSVVLAGNTEAFFGQGTRLTVV.

The rearrangement uses TRBV18 and TRBJ1-2; no definite D call. The CDR3 length is 14 residues. Per the germline V gene, CDR1 is KGHSH and CDR2 is LQKENI. Trimming pared 2 bases from V and 0 bases from J, leaving 7 bases between. CDR3 region: CASSPEPTNYGYTF. The CDR3 DNA follows: TGTGCCAGCTCACCAGAGCCCACTAACTATGGCTACACCTTC.

CDR3 amino acids: CATSRLQGADTQYF. The CDR3 DNA follows: TGTGCCACCAGCAGACTACAGGGGGCCGATACGCAGTATTTT. The chain combines TRBV15 with TRBJ2-3, with 9 positions matching TRBD1. The CDR3 sequence is 14 residues long. Germline CDR1 reads LNHNV; CDR2 reads YYDKDF (reference sequence). J lost 6 bases, V lost 2 bases, and 3 bases had no gene match.

This clone was detected once. The rearrangement joins TRBV7-9 to TRBJ1-3; a possible D gene is TRBD1 (6 bases). Between the trimmed V and J ends, which lost 5 bases and 4 bases, there was a span of 15 bases. The CDR3 covers 15 residues. Germline CDR1 reads SEHNR; CDR2 reads FQNEAQ (reference sequence). CDR3 nucleotide sequence: TGTGCCAGCAGCACACAGGGTTTGTTGGGAAACACCATATATTTT. It specifies CASSTQGLLGNTIYF.

This chain connects TRBV19 to TRBJ2-1; 7 nucleotides align to TRBD2. Trimming took 7 bases from V and 4 from J; bases not matched to a gene: 7. Germline CDR1 is LNHDA and CDR2 is SQIVND (reference sequence). CDR3 size: 14 residues. CDR3 sequence reads: CASMQRGLYNEQFF. As DNA, the CDR3 is TGTGCCAGTATGCAGCGGGGTCTTTACAATGAGCAGTTCTTC.

This clone was recorded only once. The CDR3 nucleotides read TGTGCCAGCAGTGAACCCGGGACAGGGGACGGCTACACCTTC. Translated: CASSEPGTGDGYTF. V gene TRBV6-1 combines with J gene TRBJ1-2; 10 bases align to TRBD1. The V gene's germline CDR1 is MNHNS and CDR2 SASEGT. The ends lost 2 bases at V and 8 bases at J; junction bases unmatched: 5. This CDR3 comprises 14 residues.

Only one count was recorded for this clone. The rearrangement uses TRBV11-1 and TRBJ1-1; TRBD1 might be the D (5 bases). V was clipped by 2 bases and J by 4 bases, with 17 bases between them. Germline CDR1 reads SGHAT; CDR2 reads FQDESV (reference sequence). The CDR3 is made up of 16 amino acids. The CDR3 region has the DNA TGTGCCAGCAGCTTATCCGGGGTCATCGGGGGCACTGAAGCTTTCTTT. Translation gives CASSLSGVIGGTEAFF. Drawing the rest from reference TRBV11-1 and TRBJ1-1, the complete variable domain is EAEVAQSPRYKITEKSQAVAFWCDPISGHATLYWYRQILGQGPELLVQFQDESVVDDSQLPKDRFSAERLKGVDSTLKIQPAELGDSAMYLCASSLSGVIGGTEAFFGQGTRLTVV.

The rearrangement links TRBV7-3 to TRBJ2-3, with D possibly matching TRBD2 (5 bases). V lost 2 bases and J lost 4, with 10 bases in between. CDR3 size: 14 residues. Germline V gene sequence: CDR1 SGHTA, CDR2 FQGTGA. The CDR3 region has the DNA TGTGCCAGCAGCTTAGAACCTAGCCCAGATACGCAGTATTTT. Residues: CASSLEPSPDTQYF.

The rearrangement uses TRBV5-1 and TRBJ2-5; TRBD1 agrees at 7 bases. The CDR3 contains 16 residues. In germline, CDR1 is SGHRS, CDR2 YFSETQ. The trim removed 3 bases at V and 5 bases at J, leaving 13 bases unmatched. CDR3: CASSSTGTVLRETQYF. For the CDR3, the DNA is TGCGCCAGCAGCTCCACCGGGACAGTCCTCAGGGAGACCCAGTACTTC.

The rearrangement links TRBV29-1 to TRBJ1-2; 8 bases are a match to TRBD1. Trimming removed 4 bases from V and 1 base from J; junction bases left unmatched: 17. This CDR3 spans 18 amino acids. Germline V gene data show CDR1 as SQVTM and CDR2 as ANQGSEA. The DNA of the CDR3 is TGCAGCGTTGCGGTCCGCGGACAGGGAAGATTTTTTAACTATGGCTACACCTTC. This encodes CSVAVRGQGRFFNYGYTF.